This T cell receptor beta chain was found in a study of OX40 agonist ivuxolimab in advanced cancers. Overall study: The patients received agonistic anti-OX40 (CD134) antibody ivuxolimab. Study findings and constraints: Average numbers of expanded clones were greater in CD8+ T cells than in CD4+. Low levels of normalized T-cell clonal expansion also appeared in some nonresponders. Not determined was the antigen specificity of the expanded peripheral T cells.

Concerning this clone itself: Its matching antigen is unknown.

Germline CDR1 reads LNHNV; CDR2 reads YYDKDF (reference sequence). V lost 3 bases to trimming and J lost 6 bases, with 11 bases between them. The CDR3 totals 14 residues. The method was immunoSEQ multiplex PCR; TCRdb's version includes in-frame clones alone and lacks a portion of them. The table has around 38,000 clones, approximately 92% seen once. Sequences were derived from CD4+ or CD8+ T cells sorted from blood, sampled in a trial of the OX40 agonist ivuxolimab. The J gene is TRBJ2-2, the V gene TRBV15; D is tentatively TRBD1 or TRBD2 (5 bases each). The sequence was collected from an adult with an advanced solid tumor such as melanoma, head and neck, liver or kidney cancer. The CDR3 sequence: CATSRRGASGELFF. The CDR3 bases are TGTGCCACCAGCAGGAGGGGCGCGTCCGGGGAGCTGTTTTTT.